Listed below are T cell receptor beta chains from one sample, sequenced in a study of Graves' ophthalmopathy and Graves' hyperthyroidism. From the multiplex PCR reads, TCRdb called clonotypes with MiXCR, one entry per CDR3 protein. Of around 1,000,000 distinct CDR3 sequences in the sample, about two fifths were seen once. Input material: peripheral blood or thyroid tissue (not recorded which). The receptor set was obtained from an adult man with Graves' hyperthyroidism. Each CDR3 is given with its conserved first and last residue. The D gene is left open where the match is weak. The size of a clone is reported for some rows only, either as once, few or many, or as a class for expanded clones.

J	V	D	length	size	CDR3	DNA
TRBJ1-3	TRBV7-8	NA	15	NA	CAWTAGTAAGNTIYF	TGTGCCTGGACAGCCGGGACCGCCGCGGGGAACACCATATATTTT
TRBJ1-5	TRBV19	NA	11	once	CAGSTGGPQHF	TGTGCCGGTAGCACGGGGGGGCCCCAGCATTTT
TRBJ1-5	TRBV15	NA	17	many	CATSRGDGLYSNQPQHF	TGTGCCACCAGCAGAGGGGACGGGCTATATAGCAATCAGCCCCAGCATTTT
TRBJ2-7	TRBV2	TRBD2	20	NA	CASSQEFPSGPSRSGHEQYF	TGTGCCAGCAGCCAAGAGTTTCCTAGCGGCCCTTCCAGGTCAGGCCACGAGCAGTACTTC
TRBJ2-7	TRBV20-1	NA	13	many	CSARVEGYYEQYF	TGCAGTGCTAGAGTGGAGGGGTACTACGAGCAGTACTTC
TRBJ2-2	TRBV6-2/TRBV6-3	NA	13	NA	CASVPGYSGELFF	TGTGCCAGCGTGCCGGGGTATTCCGGGGAGCTGTTTTTT
TRBJ2-7	TRBV25-1	NA	15	NA	CASSDGTGVSYEQYF	TGTGCCAGCAGTGACGGGACGGGTGTATCCTACGAGCAGTACTTC
TRBJ2-7	TRBV24-1	TRBD1	15	many	CATSDSLGQGDEQYF	TGTGCCACCAGTGACTCCCTGGGACAGGGGGACGAGCAGTACTTC
TRBJ2-5	TRBV6-5	NA	17	NA	CASSYSNAGSSQETQYF	TGTGCCAGCAGTTACTCGAACGCTGGTAGCTCCCAGGAGACCCAGTACTTC
TRBJ2-7	TRBV14	TRBD2	16	many	CASSTLGRAGEDEQYF	TGTGCCAGCAGCACCTTAGGGAGGGCGGGAGAGGACGAGCAGTACTTC
TRBJ1-2	TRBV9	TRBD1	14	few	CASSDRDRGLDYTF	TGTGCCAGCAGCGACCGGGACAGGGGGCTGGACTACACCTTC
TRBJ2-7	TRBV10-3	NA	12	NA	CAISDYNSEQYF	TGTGCCATCAGTGACTATAACAGCGAGCAGTACTTC
TRBJ2-7	TRBV5-1	NA	14	many	CASSLDRHLYEQYF	TGCGCCAGCAGCTTGGACAGACACCTCTACGAGCAGTACTTC
TRBJ1-2	TRBV6-6	NA	14	NA	CASSRSEGGYGYTF	TGTGCCAGCAGTAGGTCAGAGGGAGGCTATGGCTACACCTTC
TRBJ2-6	TRBV20-1	NA	16	once	CSARVQGSMGANVLTF	TGCAGTGCTAGAGTACAGGGTTCTATGGGGGCCAACGTCCTGACTTTC
TRBJ2-2	TRBV13	NA	16	few	CASSLFSGLNTGELFF	TGTGCCAGCAGCTTATTCAGCGGGCTGAACACCGGGGAGCTGTTTTTT
TRBJ1-2	TRBV15	TRBD1	14	many	CATSRVDRERGYTF	TGTGCCACCAGCAGAGTGGACAGGGAACGTGGCTACACCTTC
TRBJ2-7	TRBV7-6	NA	16	few	CASSSVKGGRSYEQYF	TGTGCCAGCAGCTCAGTTAAAGGGGGACGTTCCTACGAGCAGTACTTC
TRBJ2-3	TRBV29-1	TRBD1	11	many	CSVTAGQGQYF	TGCAGCGTCACCGCGGGACAGGGTCAGTATTTT
TRBJ1-5	TRBV15	NA	15	many	CATRVGLAGNQPQHF	TGTGCCACCAGGGTGGGTCTAGCGGGCAATCAGCCCCAGCATTTT
TRBJ1-5	TRBV20-1	NA	13	few	CSARIGGNQPQHF	TGCAGTGCTAGGATCGGGGGCAATCAGCCCCAGCATTTT
TRBJ1-1	TRBV9	NA	15	NA	CASSPGNRGDTEAFF	TGTGCCAGCAGCCCGGGGAACCGAGGAGACACTGAAGCTTTCTTT
TRBJ2-2	TRBV19	NA	14	NA	CASSMGWNAGELFF	TGTGCCAGTAGTATGGGTTGGAACGCCGGGGAGCTGTTTTTT
TRBJ2-2	TRBV15	TRBD1	17	NA	CATSSDSDRVDTGELFF	TGTGCCACCAGCAGTGACTCAGACAGGGTTGACACCGGGGAGCTGTTTTTT
TRBJ2-5	TRBV2	NA	14	many	CASMLQEKLEAQYF	TGTGCCAGCATGCTCCAGGAGAAACTAGAGGCCCAGTACTTC
TRBJ2-5	TRBV11-2	NA	13	many	CASSLGTQETQYF	TGTGCCAGCAGCTTAGGCACGCAAGAGACCCAGTACTTC
TRBJ2-2	TRBV7-3	TRBD2	17	NA	CASSLSGGFANTGELFF	TGTGCCAGCAGCCTCTCGGGGGGATTCGCGAACACCGGGGAGCTGTTTTTT
TRBJ1-2	TRBV7-2	TRBD1	14	NA	CASSYRGANYGYTF	TGTGCCAGCAGTTACAGGGGAGCTAACTATGGCTACACCTTC
TRBJ1-2	TRBV25-1	NA	15	many	CASSETGRPNYGYTF	TGTGCCAGCAGTGAAACGGGACGGCCTAACTATGGCTACACCTTC
TRBJ1-6	TRBV27	TRBD1	15	few	CASSLSDRANSPLHF	TGTGCCAGCAGTTTATCCGACAGGGCTAATTCACCCCTCCACTTT
TRBJ1-1	TRBV3-1	NA	13	NA	CASSQRGDTEAFF	TGTGCCAGCAGCCAACGTGGGGACACTGAAGCTTTCTTT
TRBJ1-4	TRBV20-1	NA	19	few	CSARDRLRSGTSANEKLFF	TGCAGTGCTAGAGACCGCTTACGTTCCGGGACCTCGGCCAATGAAAAACTGTTTTTT
TRBJ1-6	TRBV10-3	NA	12	NA	CAISPGGSPLHF	TGTGCCATCAGCCCGGGGGGTTCACCCCTCCACTTT
TRBJ2-7	TRBV12-3/TRBV12-4	NA	12	many	CASSYGLLEQYF	TGTGCCAGCAGTTATGGGCTGCTCGAGCAGTACTTC
TRBJ1-6	TRBV29-1	TRBD1	14	few	CSVAQTGGNSPLHF	TGCAGCGTTGCCCAAACAGGGGGAAATTCACCCCTCCACTTT
TRBJ2-5	TRBV5-1	NA	13	few	CASSTDAKETQYF	TGCGCCAGCAGCACCGACGCAAAAGAGACCCAGTACTTC
TRBJ1-5	TRBV12-3/TRBV12-4	TRBD1	14	NA	CASSWGQGGQPQHF	TGTGCCAGCAGCTGGGGACAGGGCGGACAGCCCCAGCATTTT
TRBJ2-2	TRBV3-1	NA	17	NA	CASSHKTGTSNTGELFF	TGTGCCAGCAGCCATAAAACCGGGACCTCGAACACCGGGGAGCTGTTTTTT
TRBJ1-4	TRBV2	NA	14	NA	CASSPGANTEKLFF	TGTGCCAGCAGCCCCGGGGCCAATACTGAAAAACTGTTTTTT
TRBJ2-7	TRBV9	TRBD2	16	few	CASSAERLAGSYEQYF	TGTGCCAGCAGCGCCGAAAGACTAGCGGGATCCTACGAGCAGTACTTC
TRBJ2-7	TRBV5-6	NA	16	NA	CASTDSGGDFSYEQYF	TGTGCCAGCACCGATTCTGGCGGGGACTTCTCCTACGAGCAGTACTTC